This TCR beta chain was identified in a study of T-cell memory formation after mild COVID-19. Study context: For the most part, TCR clusters were specific to one donor. Study results and caveats: For second-wave clones that peaked at day 37, SARS-CoV-2 specificity went unverified. Pre-infection memory contained some responding clones, which suggested that cross-reactive memory had joined.

Regarding this clonotype: The antigen is not known.

Between the trimmed V and J ends, which lost 2 bases and 7 bases, there was a span of 6 bases. There are 13 residues in the CDR3. The germline V gene encodes CDR1 MNHEY and CDR2 SVGEGT. Using constant-segment primers, 5'RACE produced TCR alpha and TCR beta cDNA libraries carrying sample barcodes and UMIs. One entry per CDR3 protein, called by TCRdb with MiXCR from the 5' RACE reads. Of 95,000 to 120,000 distinct CDR3 sequences listed, over 20% are singletons. The rearrangement links TRBV6-2 or TRBV6-3 to TRBJ1-6; the D is unclear. Sample: PBMCs or a T cell subset sorted from them (not recorded which). The clonotype comes from a man aged 18 to 29 who had mild COVID-19 (a few samples of this study predate the infection). Cell type and time point are not known. The DNA for the CDR3 is TGTGCCAGCAGTTACACAGAGAATTCACCCCTCCACTTT. This encodes CASSYTENSPLHF.